These T cell receptor beta chains were read from a single sample in a study of T cells in Graves' hyperthyroidism and ophthalmopathy. TCRdb fed the multiplex PCR reads into MiXCR, producing one record per CDR3 protein. Among about 180,000 distinct CDR3 sequences listed, approximately 15% were seen once. Source material: blood. Every receptor here comes from a woman in her forties or fifties with Graves' hyperthyroidism. The CDR3 runs from the conserved cysteine through the conserved F or W. The D gene is left open where the match is weak. Expanded clones get a size class; other rows say once, few or many, or leave the size out.

v_call,j_call,clone_size,d_call,cdr3_nt,cdr3_aa
TRBV20-1,TRBJ1-6,many,.,TGCAGTGCCCGACTGCCAGGGCCAAATTCACCCCTCCACTTT,CSARLPGPNSPLHF
TRBV19,TRBJ1-4,.,TRBD1,TGTGCCAGTAGTATTTGGGGACAGCGAGAAAAACTGTTTTTT,CASSIWGQREKLFF
TRBV28,TRBJ1-1,once,TRBD1,TGTGCCAGCAGTTCATGGACAGGGGGCCGAGAGAACACTGAAGCTTTCTTT,CASSSWTGGRENTEAFF
TRBV5-1,TRBJ2-1,many,TRBD2,TGCGCCAGCAGCGGGGGACTAGCGGGGAATGAGCAGTTCTTC,CASSGGLAGNEQFF
TRBV15,TRBJ1-5,many,.,TGTGCCACCAGCAGAGATGAGACCCTCGGCAATCAGCCCCAGCATTTT,CATSRDETLGNQPQHF
TRBV19,TRBJ1-3,.,.,TGTGCCAGTAGGCCGAGTCCTGGAAACACCATATATTTT,CASRPSPGNTIYF
TRBV27,TRBJ2-7,many,TRBD1,TGTGCCAGCAGTTTCGGGACAGGGCGGAACGAGCAGTACTTC,CASSFGTGRNEQYF
TRBV7-2,TRBJ1-1,many,TRBD1,TGTGCCAGCAGCTTGCCGGAGGGGGCCGGCACTGAAGCTTTCTTT,CASSLPEGAGTEAFF
TRBV3-1,TRBJ1-3,many,TRBD1,TGTGCCAGCAGCCGTTTGACAGGGAAGGCCTCTGGAAACACCATATATTTT,CASSRLTGKASGNTIYF
TRBV19,TRBJ2-2,.,TRBD1,TGTGCCAGTATCATTAGACAGGGTTACACCGGGGAGCTGTTTTTT,CASIIRQGYTGELFF
TRBV7-2,TRBJ1-1,many,.,TGTGCCAGCAGCCTAAATAAGGGAAGACAGAGGAACACTGAAGCTTTCTTT,CASSLNKGRQRNTEAFF
TRBV18,TRBJ2-4,.,.,TGTGCCAGCTCACCTCAGGGGCGAGGAGCCAAAAACATTCAGTACTTC,CASSPQGRGAKNIQYF
TRBV5-1,TRBJ2-1,many,.,TGCGCCAGCAGCTCCTGGGGGGACGAAAGCAATGAGCAGTTCTTC,CASSSWGDESNEQFF